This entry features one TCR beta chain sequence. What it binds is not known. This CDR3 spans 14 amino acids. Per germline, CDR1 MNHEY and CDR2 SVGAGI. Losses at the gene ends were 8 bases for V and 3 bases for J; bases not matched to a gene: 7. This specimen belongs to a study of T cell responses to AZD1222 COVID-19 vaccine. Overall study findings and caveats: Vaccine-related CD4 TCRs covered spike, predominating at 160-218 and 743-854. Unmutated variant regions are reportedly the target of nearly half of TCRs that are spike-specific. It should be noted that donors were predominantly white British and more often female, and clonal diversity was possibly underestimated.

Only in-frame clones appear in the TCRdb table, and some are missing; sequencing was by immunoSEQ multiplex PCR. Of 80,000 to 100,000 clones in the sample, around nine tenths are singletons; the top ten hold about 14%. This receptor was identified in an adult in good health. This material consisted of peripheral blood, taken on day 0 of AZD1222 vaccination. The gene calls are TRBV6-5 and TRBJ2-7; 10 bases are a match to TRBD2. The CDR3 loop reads CASALAGAYYEQYF. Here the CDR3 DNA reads TGTGCCAGCGCCCTAGCGGGGGCTTACTACGAGCAGTACTTC.